This TCR beta chain was sequenced in a study of blood T cell repertoires in COVID-19. Across the study: Sources were T cells, B-cell-depleted T cells, or PBMCs; the material itself was cDNA or gDNA.

Here immunoSEQ multiplex PCR was the method, and the copy in TCRdb shows in-frame clones only, minus some. The sample lists about 250,000 clones, around nine tenths occurring once. There are 16 residues in the CDR3. Germline V gives CDR1 SEHNR, CDR2 FQNEAQ (reference sequence). V lost 5 bases, J lost 5 bases, and 13 bases stayed unmatched. The rearrangement joins TRBV7-9 to TRBJ2-5; 8 bases agree with TRBD2. The TCR comes from a man aged 18 to 30 with active or convalescent COVID-19. The sequenced material came from peripheral blood. The CDR3 DNA reads TGTGCCAGCAGCCGGGTCCTGAGCGGGAGCCAGGAGACCCAGTACTTC. Amino acid sequence: CASSRVLSGSQETQYF.